This T cell receptor (beta chain) is from a study of patients and donors after allogeneic stem cell transplantation. This clonotype was seen a few times. TCRdb independently ran MiXCR on the RT-PCR reads; one entry per CDR3 protein. Seen here are more than 9,000 distinct CDR3 sequences, approximately 22% observed once, and the top ten hold roughly 49%. Between the trimmed V and J ends, which lost 0 bases and 1 base, there was a span of 10 bases. CDR3 length: 16 amino acids. Per the germline V gene, CDR1 is SGHTA and CDR2 is FQGNSA. This receptor was identified in a human donor who was either an allogeneic HSCT recipient or a stem cell or donor lymphocyte infusion donor (not recorded which). It is not recorded whose cells these are; they may come from a transplant donor. The chain uses TRBV7-2 and TRBJ2-1; possibly TRBD2 for D (6 bases). The sequenced sample was blood, either unsorted or a sorted T cell fraction (not recorded which). The CDR3 loop is CASSLAGTYSYNEQFF. CDR3 sequence (DNA): TGTGCCAGCAGCTTAGCCGGGACTTATTCCTACAATGAGCAGTTCTTC.